The next 2 T cell receptor beta chains were all read from a single sample in a study of spatial heterogeneity in lung cancer. Regarding time point: sample taken at primary tumor resection. From tumor, nontumor lung or frozen PBMC, whole RNA was taken unsorted for sequencing. TCRdb reprocessed the 5' RACE reads via MiXCR and lists one record per CDR3 protein. The sample has about 53,000 distinct CDR3 sequences, roughly 7% seen once. This specimen was PBMCs, taken at surgery. The origin of the receptors is a female donor with early-stage non-small cell lung cancer.

This clonotype was detected many times. The rearrangement uses TRBV15 and TRBJ2-4, with a possible D match to TRBD1 (6 bases). V shed 3 bases and J shed 7 bases, with 13 bases lying between them. This CDR3 has 14 amino acids. Germline V gives CDR1 LNHNV, CDR2 YYDKDF (reference sequence). Here the CDR3 reads CATSRELGANIQYF. As DNA, the CDR3 is TGTGCCACCAGCAGGGAATTGGGGGCCAACATTCAGTACTTC.

This clonotype occurred many times. This chain joins TRBV5-1 and TRBJ1-2; D possibly corresponds to TRBD1 (5 bases). Germline-derived CDR1 and CDR2 are SGHRS and YFSETQ. V shed 5 bases and J shed 6 bases, with 14 bases lying between them. The CDR3 covers 13 residues. The CDR3 spells CASSRGNIDGYTF. The CDR3, as DNA: TGCGCCAGCAGTCGGGGGAATATTGATGGCTACACCTTC.